This TCR beta chain was identified during a study of PD-1 blockade in classical Hodgkin lymphoma. Produced via immunoSEQ multiplex PCR; TCRdb's table is partial and in-frame only. The table includes about 22,000 clones, 75% to 90% detected once. Described time point: newly diagnosed, previously untreated cHL patient sample. Purification of CD4+ T cells from thawed PBMCs was achieved by magnetic negative selection. Germline V gene lookup returns CDR1 SGDLS and CDR2 YYNGEE. The length of the CDR3 is 15 residues. V shed 0 bases and J 2 bases; nucleotides not matched to a gene: 1. The clonotype comes from a human donor with classical Hodgkin lymphoma. The chain is built from TRBV9 and TRBJ2-7; TRBD2 matches at 11 bases. Sequencing input: CD4+ T cells from blood. The chain's CDR3 is CASSVGLAGPYEQYF. CDR3 in DNA: TGTGCCAGCAGCGTAGGACTAGCGGGGCCCTACGAGCAGTACTTC. Looking up the rest from reference TRBV9 and TRBJ2-7 gives the full variable domain: DSGVTQTPKHLITATGQRVTLRCSPRSGDLSVYWYQQSLDQGLQFLIQYYNGEERAKGNILERFSAQQFPDLHSELNLSSLELGDSALYFCASSVGLAGPYEQYFGPGTRLTVT.